A selection of T cell receptor beta chains follows, all from one sample in a study of T cells after posttransplantation cyclophosphamide. The table came from immunoSEQ multiplex PCR; TCRdb's copy has only in-frame clones and leaves some out. The table includes about 4,800 clones, 72% detected once. This specimen consisted of PBMCs, obtained 362 days after allogeneic stem cell transplant with posttransplant cyclophosphamide. The source is a male patient between 60 and 69 years old who received an allogeneic stem cell transplant from an unrelated donor, was CMV-positive, and had acute GVHD only. Some T cells may be graft donor cells. CDR3s include the opening cysteine and the closing phenylalanine or tryptophan. A D gene is named only where the DNA matches it firmly. Clone size, where shown, is once, few, many, or a class for clones that have expanded.

clone size	D gene	J gene	V gene	CDR3 DNA	CDR3 protein
.	TRBD2	TRBJ2-7	TRBV10-1	TGCGCCAGCCGCCTAGCGGGGTTCTACGAGCAGTACTTC	CASRLAGFYEQYF
.	TRBD2	TRBJ2-1	TRBV2	TGTGCCAGCAGACCGGGACTAGCGGGGGGCCACTCCTACAATGAGCAGTTCTTC	CASRPGLAGGHSYNEQFF
.	TRBD2	TRBJ2-3	TRBV6-5	TGTGCCAGCAGTCGAGTAGCGGGGAGCACAGATACGCAGTATTTT	CASSRVAGSTDTQYF
.	.	TRBJ2-3	TRBV27	TGTGCCATCGGTCGAGCTAGCGCCACAGATACGCAGTATTTT	CAIGRASATDTQYF
.	TRBD1	TRBJ2-2	TRBV4-1	TGCGCCAGCAGCCAAGTTGAGACAGGGGACACCGGGGAGCTGTTTTTT	CASSQVETGDTGELFF
.	TRBD2	TRBJ2-1	TRBV30	TGTGCCTGGAGTAAGGGAGGGACTAGCGGGAGGAATGAGCAGTTCTTC	CAWSKGGTSGRNEQFF
once	TRBD2	TRBJ2-7	TRBV27	TGTGCCAGCAGCGGGACTAGCGCCAGGCACGAGCAGTACTTC	CASSGTSARHEQYF
.	.	TRBJ2-1	TRBV28	TGTGCCAGCAGTTTATCCGGGGGTGAGCAGTTCTTC	CASSLSGGEQFF
.	TRBD1	TRBJ2-2	TRBV11-2	TGTGCCAGCAGCTCGGAATTGGACAGGGGGCTTGGCGGGGAGCTGTTTTTT	CASSSELDRGLGGELFF
.	TRBD1	TRBJ2-1	TRBV7-8	TGTGCCAGCAGCTTCGACAGGGCGGTGTACAATGAGCAGTTCTTC	CASSFDRAVYNEQFF
.	.	TRBJ1-2	TRBV2	TGTGCCAGCAGTGTTGTTTCGGACTACTATGGCTACACCTTC	CASSVVSDYYGYTF
few	.	TRBJ2-1	TRBV7-3	TGTGCCAGCAGCTTAAATAGCGATGAGCAGTTCTTC	CASSLNSDEQFF
.	TRBD2	TRBJ2-3	TRBV4-3	TGCGCCAGCAGCCTCCGCGCCGGGGGGGCCAGCACAGATACGCAGTATTTT	CASSLRAGGASTDTQYF
.	TRBD1	TRBJ1-2	TRBV4-2	TGTGCCAGCAGCCATGAAACAGGGGATGGCTACACCTTC	CASSHETGDGYTF
.	.	TRBJ2-3	TRBV6-6	TGTGCCAGCAGTTACGGAGGGACTGGTACGCAGTATTTT	CASSYGGTGTQYF
.	TRBD2	TRBJ2-3	TRBV5-3	TGTGCCAGAAGCTTGGCCGGAGCGGGGGGTTACACAGATACGCAGTATTTT	CARSLAGAGGYTDTQYF
.	.	TRBJ2-2	TRBV25-1	TGTGCCAGCAGGGAAGGGGGGGGCAACACCGGGGAGCTGTTTTTT	CASREGGGNTGELFF
.	TRBD1	TRBJ1-6	TRBV28	TGTGCCAGCAGTTCAGGGGGTAGTAATTCACCCCTCCACTTT	CASSSGGSNSPLHF
.	TRBD2	TRBJ2-7	TRBV7-2	TGTGCCAGCAGCCCAATCGCGGGAGGGCGCGAGCAGTACTTC	CASSPIAGGREQYF
.	.	TRBJ2-2	TRBV6-5	TGTGCCAGCAGTTACGGTGGAGGAACCGGGGAGCTGTTTTTT	CASSYGGGTGELFF
once	TRBD2	TRBJ2-1	TRBV9	TGTGCCAGCAGCGTCGGCGGGGGGCCGCGAAATGAGCAGTTCTTC	CASSVGGGPRNEQFF
.	.	TRBJ2-7	TRBV5-1	TGCGCCAGCAGCTTCGGACAGCCTGTCCGATACGAGCAGTACTTC	CASSFGQPVRYEQYF
once	.	TRBJ1-1	TRBV5-4	TGTGCCAGCAGACCGATACAGGGTAGCACTGAAGCTTTCTTT	CASRPIQGSTEAFF
.	.	TRBJ2-2	TRBV5-1	TGCGCCAGCAGCTCAGTTACGGACTTGAACACCGGGGAGCTGTTTTTT	CASSSVTDLNTGELFF
.	.	TRBJ2-7	TRBV19	TGTGCCAGTAGCAGTCCCGGGTACGAGCAGTACTTC	CASSSPGYEQYF
.	.	TRBJ1-5	TRBV4-1	TGCGCCAGCAGCCAAGATCCGGGTCGAGGGCCCCAGCATTTT	CASSQDPGRGPQHF
.	.	TRBJ1-2	TRBV6-6	TGTGCCAGCAGTCATAATGAGGGTCGTCGGGGCTATGGCTACACCTTC	CASSHNEGRRGYGYTF
.	.	TRBJ1-1	TRBV7-7	TGTGCCAGCAGCTTAACTATGAACACTGAAGCTTTCTTT	CASSLTMNTEAFF
.	.	TRBJ1-2	TRBV5-1	TGCGCCAGCAGCTTCTCCACAGGAGAAGATGGCTACACCTTC	CASSFSTGEDGYTF
.	.	TRBJ2-6	TRBV28	TGTGCCAGCAGTTCCCCCTCCTCTGGGGCCAACGTCCTGACTTTC	CASSSPSSGANVLTF
.	TRBD2	TRBJ2-7	TRBV5-6	TGTGCCAGCAGCTTGGCGCTAGCGGACCACTACGAGCAGTACTTC	CASSLALADHYEQYF
.	TRBD1	TRBJ1-1	TRBV2	TGTGCCAGCAATTCCGACAGGGTGAACACTGAAGCTTTCTTT	CASNSDRVNTEAFF
.	TRBD1	TRBJ2-1	TRBV6-6	TGTGCCAGCAGTTCGGGACAGTTTATCGGCAATGAGCAGTTCTTC	CASSSGQFIGNEQFF
.	.	TRBJ2-5	TRBV7-6	TGTGCCAGCAGCTTAGGGCCCGGGGAGACCCAGTACTTC	CASSLGPGETQYF
.	TRBD1	TRBJ2-7	TRBV6-5	TGTGCCAGCAGCCCGCCGGACAGGGAATACGAGCAGTACTTC	CASSPPDREYEQYF
.	.	TRBJ2-7	TRBV5-2	TGTGCCAGCAGCACCAACCGGGGACAGGGAGCCTACGAGCAGTACTTC	CASSTNRGQGAYEQYF
.	.	TRBJ2-7	TRBV7-3	TGTGCCAGCAGCTCCTTCCCTCTAGCGTCTCCCTACGAGCAGTACTTC	CASSSFPLASPYEQYF
.	TRBD2	TRBJ2-1	TRBV11-2	TGTGCCAGCAAACTAGCGGGAGGGCCGGATGAGCAGTTCTTC	CASKLAGGPDEQFF
.	TRBD2	TRBJ2-1	TRBV4-1	TGCGCCAGCAGCCAAGCCGGGGGGGTACCGACACGGGGGCAGTTCTTC	CASSQAGGVPTRGQFF
.	.	TRBJ2-5	TRBV29-1	TGCAGCGTTGATCCGGGGATGGAGACCCAGTACTTC	CSVDPGMETQYF
.	TRBD2	TRBJ2-7	TRBV2	TGTGCCAGCAGTGACGGCCCTAGCGGATCCTACGAGCAGTACTTC	CASSDGPSGSYEQYF
.	.	TRBJ2-1	TRBV7-2	TGTGCCAGCAGCTCGCCCCAGGTTTACAATGAGCAGTTCTTC	CASSSPQVYNEQFF